This T cell receptor beta chain appears in the sequencing data of a study of T-cell reconstitution after alpha-beta-depleted transplantation in children. At least ten counts were recorded for this clonotype. Germline CDR1 reads SQVTM; CDR2 reads ANQGSEA. V was clipped by 1 base and J by 6 bases, with 10 bases between them. The CDR3 is 13 residues long. Unique molecular identifiers were incorporated during preparation of the TCRbeta library. TCRdb re-called the PCR reads with MiXCR, one entry per CDR3 protein. The sample contains about 500,000 distinct CDR3 sequences, approximately 30% of which appear only once.

The chain combines TRBV29-1 with TRBJ2-1; D unclear. The clonotype originates from a human donor who donated a stem cell graft to a child with aplastic anemia. Sequencing used PBMCs from the stem cell graft donor, obtained from the stem cell graft. CDR3 DNA: TGCAGCGTTGAAGTGGCAGCGTCCAATGAGCAGTTCTTC. Its translation is CSVEVAASNEQFF.